A single sample is the source of the 22 T cell receptor beta chains below, sequenced in a study of cytomegalovirus exposure and HLA in healthy donors. Profiling relied on immunoSEQ multiplex PCR, and the TCRdb table lists in-frame clones only, not all of them. The sample records 110,000 to 150,000 clones, almost 85% being singletons. Source material: PBMCs. The source of these receptors is a woman aged 25-40 years in good health and CMV-seronegative.

The V and J genes are TRBV2 and TRBJ1-6; D perhaps matches TRBD1 (6 bases). This CDR3 region has 15 residues. The germline V gene has CDR1 SNHLY and CDR2 FYNNEI. V lost 0 bases and J lost 6, with 9 bases in between. The CDR3 DNA follows: TGTGCCAGCAGTGAAGCTGGGGGCGTTAATTCACCCCTCCACTTT. It codes for CASSEAGGVNSPLHF. Variable domain in full (rest from reference TRBV2 and TRBJ1-6): EPEVTQTPSHQVTQMGQEVILRCVPISNHLYFYWYRQILGQKVEFLVSFYNNEISEKSEIFDDQFSVERPDGSNFTLKIRSTKLEDSAMYFCASSEAGGVNSPLHFGNGTRLTVT.

The chain joins TRBV7-2 to TRBJ1-5; D perhaps matches TRBD1 (6 bases). This CDR3 is 14 amino acids long. Deletions cut 1 base from V and 5 bases from J, with 9 bases between. Germline loops: CDR1 SGHTA, CDR2 FQGNSA. Here the CDR3 reads CASSLGPGDQPQHF. For the CDR3, the DNA is TGTGCCAGCAGCTTAGGTCCAGGGGATCAGCCCCAGCATTTT.

The chain links TRBV30 to TRBJ1-5, with TRBD1 matching over 7 bases. Germline CDR1 and CDR2: GTSNPN and SVGIG (reference sequence). V dropped 3 bases and J dropped 1; count of bases not matched to a gene: 0. CDR3 length: 13 residues. In DNA form, the CDR3 reads TGTGCCTGGAGGGGACAGAGCAATCAGCCCCAGCATTTT. Its translation: CAWRGQSNQPQHF.

The chain employs TRBV6-5 and TRBJ2-5; unclear D gene. Per germline, CDR1 MNHEY and CDR2 SVGAGI. The CDR3 runs 12 residues. Trimming took off 10 bases at V and 3 bases at J, with 12 bases between the two ends. CDR3 sequence: CATWARKETQYF. The DNA of the CDR3 is TGTGCCACTTGGGCCCGCAAAGAGACCCAGTACTTC.

This chain connects TRBV19 to TRBJ1-5; D gene ambiguous. CDR1 is LNHDA, CDR2 SQIVND, per germline (reference sequence). The CDR3 covers 15 residues. V gave up 6 bases and J gave up 3 bases, with 15 bases separating them. CDR3 loop: CASRADRGNNQPQHF. The CDR3 DNA reads as TGTGCCAGTAGGGCAGACCGGGGAAACAATCAGCCCCAGCATTTT.

This clone was counted a single time. The chain links TRBV5-1 to TRBJ2-3; maybe TRBD1 (5 bases). This CDR3 spans 14 amino acids. Germline V gene lookup returns CDR1 SGHRS and CDR2 YFSETQ. Trimming removed 4 bases from V and 2 bases from J, with 11 bases in between. CDR3 in DNA: TGCGCCAGCAGCCCTCGACAGATCACAGATACGCAGTATTTT. Its protein product is CASSPRQITDTQYF.

The chain couples TRBV9 to TRBJ2-1; tentatively, D is TRBD2 (6 bases). V lost 0 bases and J lost 0, with 10 bases in between. This CDR3 comprises 16 residues. Germline CDR1 reads SGDLS; CDR2 reads YYNGEE. CDR3 amino acids: CASSVVAAVSYNEQFF. CDR3 in DNA: TGTGCCAGCAGCGTAGTAGCGGCGGTCTCCTACAATGAGCAGTTCTTC.

This chain connects TRBV5-1 to TRBJ2-3; 7 nucleotides agree with TRBD1. CDR3 size: 14 residues. CDR1 and CDR2 (germline): SGHRS, YFSETQ. Trimming at V came to 6 bases and at J to 0 bases, leaving 4 bases not matched to a gene. CDR3 DNA sequence: TGCGCCAGCAAAAAGGGACAGAGCACAGATACGCAGTATTTT. Translated, it gives CASKKGQSTDTQYF.

This clone showed up just once. The gene calls are TRBV5-1 and TRBJ2-7; the match to TRBD2 covers 11 bases. Germline V gives CDR1 SGHRS, CDR2 YFSETQ. This CDR3 has 15 amino acids. V shed 4 bases and J 3 bases; nucleotides not matched to a gene: 6. The DNA of the CDR3 is TGCGCCAGCAGCCAGACTAGCGGGATCCTCTACGAGCAGTACTTC. Encoded protein: CASSQTSGILYEQYF.

Worth noting for this clone: One end of the junction is discordant with germline, which a read error may explain. The J gene is TRBJ2-1, the V gene TRBV7-7; D may be TRBD1 (5 bases). The germline V gene has CDR1 SSHAT and CDR2 FNYEAQ (reference sequence). This CDR3 spans 15 amino acids. The CDR3 spells CASSRQISSYNEQFF. In DNA form, the CDR3 reads TGTGCTAGCAGCAGACAGATTAGCTCCTACAATGAGCAGTTCTTC.

The CDR3 nucleotides are TGTGCCAGCATCCCCGACATGGCCTTGGACTATGGCTACACCTTC. It encodes CASIPDMALDYGYTF. The chain carries TRBV7-9 and TRBJ1-2; no definite D call. Trimming cost V 7 bases and J 3 bases, with 18 bases left between them. The germline V gene has CDR1 SEHNR and CDR2 FQNEAQ (reference sequence). The CDR3 totals 15 residues.

J is TRBJ1-5 and V is TRBV6-5; 8 bases are shared with TRBD1. The CDR3 has 14 residues. V was clipped by 6 bases and J by 5 bases; unmatched bases: 6. Germline CDR1 and CDR2: MNHEY and SVGAGI. The CDR3 DNA reads as TGTGCCAGCAGCCGGACAGGGTCGGATCAGCCCCAGCATTTT. It translates to CASSRTGSDQPQHF.

The rearrangement uses TRBV6-6 and TRBJ2-1; 10 bases are shared with TRBD2. The CDR3 runs 14 residues. J was trimmed by 8 bases and V by 8 bases; bases with no gene match: 9. Germline V gene data show CDR1 as MNHNY and CDR2 as SVGAGI (reference sequence). The CDR3 sequence is CASWSSGGTYEQFF. CDR3 nucleotides: TGTGCCAGCTGGTCTAGCGGGGGAACCTATGAGCAGTTCTTC.

The V gene is TRBV5-1, the J gene TRBJ2-5; TRBD1 aligns across 7 bases. CDR3 size: 14 residues. Germline V lookup: CDR1 SGHRS, CDR2 YFSETQ. V lost 0 bases, J lost 7 bases, and 6 bases stayed unmatched. The CDR3 sequence is CASSLEGGARTQYF. CDR3 DNA sequence: TGCGCCAGCAGCTTGGAAGGGGGCGCACGGACCCAGTACTTC.

The chain couples TRBV9 to TRBJ2-1; tentative D call: TRBD1 (5 bases). Germline V gene lookup returns CDR1 SGDLS and CDR2 YYNGEE. The V and J ends lost 1 base and 8 bases respectively, with 10 bases between them. The CDR3 runs 13 residues. The CDR3 nucleotides read TGTGCCAGCAGCGTACAGGGTTTCGATGAGCAGTTCTTC. This encodes CASSVQGFDEQFF.

The chain links TRBV10-3 to TRBJ2-7; TRBD2 aligns across 7 bases. Germline-derived CDR1 and CDR2 are ENHRY and SYGVKD. Trimming removed 10 bases from V and 7 bases from J; junction bases left unmatched: 13. This CDR3 is built from 13 residues. The CDR3 loop reads CASQSGDVQEQYF. CDR3 coding DNA: TGTGCCAGCCAAAGCGGGGACGTACAAGAGCAGTACTTC.

V and J are TRBV2 and TRBJ2-5, with D perhaps TRBD2 (6 bases). V lost 5 bases and J lost 2, with 12 bases in between. CDR1 is SNHLY and CDR2 is FYNNEI in the germline V gene. This CDR3 is built from 14 residues. CDR3 nucleotide sequence: TGTGCCAGCAGTCCCGTGGGGAGGCAAGAGACCCAGTACTTC. This sequence encodes CASSPVGRQETQYF.

The gene calls are TRBV4-1 and TRBJ2-3; 9 bases are a match to TRBD2. CDR3 length equals 16 residues. The trim removed 1 base at V and 4 bases at J, leaving 6 bases unmatched. Germline V gene sequence: CDR1 MGHRA, CDR2 YSYEKL. The chain's CDR3 is CASSQGAGGRADTQYF. The CDR3 DNA follows: TGCGCCAGCAGCCAAGGTGCGGGGGGGCGGGCAGATACGCAGTATTTT.

This clone was counted a few times. The J gene is TRBJ1-4, the V gene TRBV29-1; D is possibly TRBD1 (5 bases). The V end lost 5 bases, the J end lost 0 bases, and 13 bases lay between the germline ends. The CDR3 is 15 residues long. CDR1 and CDR2 (germline): SQVTM, ANQGSEA. The CDR3 loop is CSVRRGGATNEKLFF. CDR3 DNA sequence: TGCAGCGTTCGGAGGGGAGGAGCAACTAATGAAAAACTGTTTTTT.

The CDR3 reads CASSDLDRGDYEQYF. CDR3 bases: TGTGCCAGCAGTGACCTCGACAGGGGAGACTACGAGCAGTACTTC. The chain joins TRBV28 to TRBJ2-7; 8 bases agree with TRBD1. This CDR3 region has 15 residues. After removal of 5 bases from V and 3 bases from J, the junction contained 9 bases not matched to a gene. Germline V CDR1 and CDR2: MDHEN, SYDVKM.

The rearrangement joins TRBV2 to TRBJ2-3; D gene uncertain. The V gene's germline CDR1 is SNHLY and CDR2 FYNNEI. V was trimmed by 9 bases and J by 6 bases, leaving 10 bases between them. The CDR3 consists of 11 residues. The CDR3 sequence is CARTIRDTQYF. The CDR3 DNA is TGTGCCAGAACTATACGTGATACGCAGTATTTT.

This chain joins TRBV29-1 and TRBJ2-5; D is possibly TRBD2 (6 bases). This CDR3 contains 10 residues. Trimming pared 1 base from V and 9 bases from J, leaving 6 bases between. Germline V lookup: CDR1 SQVTM, CDR2 ANQGSEA. The CDR3 sequence: CSVEAGAQYF. The CDR3 DNA reads as TGCAGCGTTGAAGCGGGGGCCCAGTACTTC.